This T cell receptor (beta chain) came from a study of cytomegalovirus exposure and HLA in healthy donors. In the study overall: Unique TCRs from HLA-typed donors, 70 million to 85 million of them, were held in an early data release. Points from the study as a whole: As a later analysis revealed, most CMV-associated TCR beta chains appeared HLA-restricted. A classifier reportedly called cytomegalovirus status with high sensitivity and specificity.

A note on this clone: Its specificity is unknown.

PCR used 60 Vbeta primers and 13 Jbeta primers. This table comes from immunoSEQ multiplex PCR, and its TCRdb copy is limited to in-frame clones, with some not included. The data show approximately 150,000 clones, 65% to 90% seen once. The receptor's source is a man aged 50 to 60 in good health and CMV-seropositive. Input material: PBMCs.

The DNA of the CDR3 is TGTGCCAGTAGTACCGGTAGCGGGTTTTCTTACAATGAGCAGTTCTTC. It codes for CASSTGSGFSYNEQFF. This chain connects TRBV19 to TRBJ2-1; 7 nucleotides line up with TRBD2. There are 16 residues in the CDR3. Germline CDR1 and CDR2: LNHDA and SQIVND (reference sequence). V trimming: 4 bases; J trimming: 4 bases; junction bases outside the gene matches: 10.